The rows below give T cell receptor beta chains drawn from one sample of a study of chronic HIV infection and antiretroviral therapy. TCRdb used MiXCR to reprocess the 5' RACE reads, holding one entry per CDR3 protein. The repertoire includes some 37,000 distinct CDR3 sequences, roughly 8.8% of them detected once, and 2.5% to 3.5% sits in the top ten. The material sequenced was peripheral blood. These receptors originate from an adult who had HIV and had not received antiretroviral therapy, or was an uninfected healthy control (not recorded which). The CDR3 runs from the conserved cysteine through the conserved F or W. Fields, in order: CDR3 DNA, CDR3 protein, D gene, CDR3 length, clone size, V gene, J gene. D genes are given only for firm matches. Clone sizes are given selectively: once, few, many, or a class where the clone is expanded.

CDR3nt: TGTGCCAGCAGCTTGGACAGGGGAACTAATGAAAAACTGTTTTTT; CDR3aa: CASSLDRGTNEKLFF; d_gene: TRBD1; len: 15; abundance: many; v_gene: TRBV7-9; j_gene: TRBJ1-4
CDR3nt: TGCGCCAGCAGCTTGCGGGACTCTGGGGCCAACGTCCTGACTTTC; CDR3aa: CASSLRDSGANVLTF; d_gene: -; len: 15; abundance: -; v_gene: TRBV5-1; j_gene: TRBJ2-6
CDR3nt: TGTGCCAGCAGCCCTAGACTAGCGGGGGCCTCCTACGAGCAGTACTTC; CDR3aa: CASSPRLAGASYEQYF; d_gene: TRBD2; len: 16; abundance: -; v_gene: TRBV11-2; j_gene: TRBJ2-7
CDR3nt: TGCAGTGCTAGACGACGGGACATTAACAATGAGCAGTTCTTC; CDR3aa: CSARRRDINNEQFF; d_gene: -; len: 14; abundance: -; v_gene: TRBV20-1; j_gene: TRBJ2-1
CDR3nt: TGCAGCGCCCTTCGGACAATGACACCGAGGGGTGGAAACTATGGCTACACCTTC; CDR3aa: CSALRTMTPRGGNYGYTF; d_gene: -; len: 18; abundance: -; v_gene: TRBV29-1; j_gene: TRBJ1-2
CDR3nt: TGTGCCAGCAGCGTTATCGGCACAGATACGCAGTATTTT; CDR3aa: CASSVIGTDTQYF; d_gene: -; len: 13; abundance: many; v_gene: TRBV9; j_gene: TRBJ2-3
CDR3nt: TGTGCCAGCAGCTTAGCGGGGACTATTGAGCAGTTCTTC; CDR3aa: CASSLAGTIEQFF; d_gene: TRBD2; len: 13; abundance: many; v_gene: TRBV7-9; j_gene: TRBJ2-1
CDR3nt: TGTGCCAGCAGTTTAGTGGCCAGGGGGGATGAGCAGTTCTTC; CDR3aa: CASSLVARGDEQFF; d_gene: -; len: 14; abundance: -; v_gene: TRBV12-3/TRBV12-4; j_gene: TRBJ2-1
CDR3nt: TGTGCCAGCAGTTTGAGACAGTTCACTGAAACTTTCTTT; CDR3aa: CASSLRQFTETFF; d_gene: -; len: 13; abundance: -; v_gene: TRBV6-5; j_gene: TRBJ1-1
CDR3nt: TGTGCCAGCAGTCGGCGGGACAGGCAAGAGACCCAGTACTTC; CDR3aa: CASSRRDRQETQYF; d_gene: TRBD1; len: 14; abundance: few; v_gene: TRBV5-5; j_gene: TRBJ2-5
CDR3nt: TGCAGCGTTGAGGTGGCGGGGCGGAAGCAGTACTTC; CDR3aa: CSVEVAGRKQYF; d_gene: -; len: 12; abundance: few; v_gene: TRBV29-1; j_gene: TRBJ2-7
CDR3nt: TGTGCCAGCAGCCAGCGGGCGGGACAGGGTTCGGTTGAGCAGTTCTTC; CDR3aa: CASSQRAGQGSVEQFF; d_gene: TRBD1; len: 16; abundance: many; v_gene: TRBV4-2; j_gene: TRBJ2-1
CDR3nt: TGTGCCAGCAGCTTTTACAATGAGCAGTTCTTC; CDR3aa: CASSFYNEQFF; d_gene: -; len: 11; abundance: -; v_gene: TRBV7-2; j_gene: TRBJ2-1
CDR3nt: TGCAGCGTTGAGACCGGGACAGTCCTAGAGACCCAGTACTTC; CDR3aa: CSVETGTVLETQYF; d_gene: TRBD1; len: 14; abundance: few; v_gene: TRBV29-1; j_gene: TRBJ2-5
CDR3nt: TGCAGCGTTGAGGCGGGAAAAGCCAAAAACATTCAGTACTTC; CDR3aa: CSVEAGKAKNIQYF; d_gene: -; len: 14; abundance: many; v_gene: TRBV29-1; j_gene: TRBJ2-4
CDR3nt: TGCGCCAGCAGTGATACCAGGGGACTGAACTATGGCTACACCTTC; CDR3aa: CASSDTRGLNYGYTF; d_gene: -; len: 15; abundance: -; v_gene: TRBV10-2; j_gene: TRBJ1-2
CDR3nt: TGTGCCAGCAGTCAAAGCGGACTTGGATCCTACAATGAGCAGTTCTTC; CDR3aa: CASSQSGLGSYNEQFF; d_gene: -; len: 16; abundance: few; v_gene: TRBV12-3/TRBV12-4; j_gene: TRBJ2-1
CDR3nt: TGTGCCAGCAGTGACCGGGACCCGAAGTCTGGGGCCAACGTCCTGACTTTC; CDR3aa: CASSDRDPKSGANVLTF; d_gene: -; len: 17; abundance: many; v_gene: TRBV2; j_gene: TRBJ2-6
CDR3nt: TGCAGTGCTAGAGCACCGGGACAGGCCTCCTACGAGCAGTACTTC; CDR3aa: CSARAPGQASYEQYF; d_gene: TRBD1; len: 15; abundance: many; v_gene: TRBV20-1; j_gene: TRBJ2-7
CDR3nt: TGCAGTGCTCTAGCGGGAGTGGGTTTAGGCTCCTACGAGCAGTACTTC; CDR3aa: CSALAGVGLGSYEQYF; d_gene: TRBD2; len: 16; abundance: many; v_gene: TRBV20-1; j_gene: TRBJ2-7
CDR3nt: TGCAGTGCTAGAAGGGGGAACACCGGGGAGCTGTTTTTT; CDR3aa: CSARRGNTGELFF; d_gene: -; len: 13; abundance: few; v_gene: TRBV20-1; j_gene: TRBJ2-2
CDR3nt: TGCAGCGTCCAACAAAACCCCGGACAGGGAAACACTGAAGCTTTCTTT; CDR3aa: CSVQQNPGQGNTEAFF; d_gene: TRBD1; len: 16; abundance: many; v_gene: TRBV29-1; j_gene: TRBJ1-1
CDR3nt: TGTGCCAGCAGTTTAATGGGGGCGAACTACAATGAGCAGTTCTTC; CDR3aa: CASSLMGANYNEQFF; d_gene: -; len: 15; abundance: -; v_gene: TRBV28; j_gene: TRBJ2-1
CDR3nt: TGCAGCGTAGTGGACAGGGAGGGGCAGCCCCAGCATTTT; CDR3aa: CSVVDREGQPQHF; d_gene: TRBD1; len: 13; abundance: many; v_gene: TRBV29-1; j_gene: TRBJ1-5
CDR3nt: TGTGCCAGCGGGAAGGTGTATCAGCCCCAGCATTTT; CDR3aa: CASGKVYQPQHF; d_gene: -; len: 12; abundance: many; v_gene: TRBV28; j_gene: TRBJ1-5
CDR3nt: TGTGCCAGCAGCCCTGACATTGCCTACGAGCAGTACTTC; CDR3aa: CASSPDIAYEQYF; d_gene: -; len: 13; abundance: few; v_gene: TRBV28; j_gene: TRBJ2-7
CDR3nt: TGTGCCAGCAGTTTACGGGACACCTCCTACGAGCAGTACTTC; CDR3aa: CASSLRDTSYEQYF; d_gene: -; len: 14; abundance: many; v_gene: TRBV28; j_gene: TRBJ2-7
CDR3nt: TGCAGTGCGGAACAGGGAGGGGCTGAAGCTTTCTTT; CDR3aa: CSAEQGGAEAFF; d_gene: -; len: 12; abundance: -; v_gene: TRBV20-1; j_gene: TRBJ1-1
CDR3nt: TGTGCCAGCAGCCAAGGGCGGGGGAGCAATCAGCCCCAGCATTTT; CDR3aa: CASSQGRGSNQPQHF; d_gene: -; len: 15; abundance: many; v_gene: TRBV3-1; j_gene: TRBJ1-5
CDR3nt: TGTGCCAGCAGGATAGCGGGAGCCTATGAGCAGTTCTTC; CDR3aa: CASRIAGAYEQFF; d_gene: TRBD2; len: 13; abundance: few; v_gene: TRBV7-2; j_gene: TRBJ2-1
CDR3nt: TGTGCCAGCAGCTCTAGCGGGAGTGGTTACAATGAGCAGTTCTTC; CDR3aa: CASSSSGSGYNEQFF; d_gene: TRBD2; len: 15; abundance: many; v_gene: TRBV7-2; j_gene: TRBJ2-1
CDR3nt: TGTGCCAGCGCCCTGACTAGCGGGAGTGACAATGAGCAGTTCTTC; CDR3aa: CASALTSGSDNEQFF; d_gene: TRBD2; len: 15; abundance: few; v_gene: TRBV7-9; j_gene: TRBJ2-1
CDR3nt: TGTGCCAGCAGCCCCCGGACTAATTACTTC; CDR3aa: CASSPRTNYF; d_gene: -; len: 10; abundance: -; v_gene: TRBV7-2; j_gene: TRBJ2-7
CDR3nt: TGTGCCAGTGGAAAAACGAACACCGGGGAGCTGTTTTTT; CDR3aa: CASGKTNTGELFF; d_gene: -; len: 13; abundance: many; v_gene: TRBV25-1; j_gene: TRBJ2-2
CDR3nt: TGCGCCAGCAGCCAGGGGCGGTTCACCGGGGAGCTGTTTTTT; CDR3aa: CASSQGRFTGELFF; d_gene: -; len: 14; abundance: many; v_gene: TRBV4-1; j_gene: TRBJ2-2
CDR3nt: TGTGCCACCAGTGATGGAGGGCTGCCCTACGAGCAGTACTTC; CDR3aa: CATSDGGLPYEQYF; d_gene: -; len: 14; abundance: -; v_gene: TRBV24-1; j_gene: TRBJ2-7
CDR3nt: TGCAGTGCTAGCCCGCCCCCTTACAAGACCTACGAGCAGTACTTC; CDR3aa: CSASPPPYKTYEQYF; d_gene: -; len: 15; abundance: -; v_gene: TRBV20-1; j_gene: TRBJ2-7
CDR3nt: TGTGCCAGCAGCTTACAAACAGGGATCAATCAGCCCCAGCATTTT; CDR3aa: CASSLQTGINQPQHF; d_gene: -; len: 15; abundance: few; v_gene: TRBV7-2; j_gene: TRBJ1-5
CDR3nt: TGTGCCAGCAGCCCCGGCACAGATACGCAGTATTTT; CDR3aa: CASSPGTDTQYF; d_gene: -; len: 12; abundance: many; v_gene: TRBV12-3/TRBV12-4; j_gene: TRBJ2-3
CDR3nt: TGTGCCAGCACCACAGCGGGAGAGGAGCAGTTCTTC; CDR3aa: CASTTAGEEQFF; d_gene: TRBD2; len: 12; abundance: many; v_gene: TRBV28; j_gene: TRBJ2-1
CDR3nt: TGCGCCAGCAGCGTTGGTCAGGGGGGTTTGGATGAGCAGTTCTTC; CDR3aa: CASSVGQGGLDEQFF; d_gene: -; len: 15; abundance: few; v_gene: TRBV5-1; j_gene: TRBJ2-1
CDR3nt: TGTGCCAGTAGTATGGGACAGGGGGGATACGAGCAGTACTTC; CDR3aa: CASSMGQGGYEQYF; d_gene: TRBD1; len: 14; abundance: many; v_gene: TRBV19; j_gene: TRBJ2-7
CDR3nt: TGCGCCAGCAGCTTGACGATTAACTATGGCTACACCTTC; CDR3aa: CASSLTINYGYTF; d_gene: -; len: 13; abundance: -; v_gene: TRBV5-1; j_gene: TRBJ1-2
CDR3nt: TGCAGCGTTGTAAGCTTGTGGGGGTTTTCAGGAGGCTACACCTTC; CDR3aa: CSVVSLWGFSGGYTF; d_gene: -; len: 15; abundance: few; v_gene: TRBV29-1; j_gene: TRBJ1-2
CDR3nt: TGCAGCGTTGATAACGGCGATTCGGACGAGCAGTACTTC; CDR3aa: CSVDNGDSDEQYF; d_gene: -; len: 13; abundance: many; v_gene: TRBV29-1; j_gene: TRBJ2-7
CDR3nt: TGTGCCAGCAGTTTACACCGGACCGGAAACACCATATATTTT; CDR3aa: CASSLHRTGNTIYF; d_gene: -; len: 14; abundance: -; v_gene: TRBV28; j_gene: TRBJ1-3
CDR3nt: TGCAGTGCTAGAGTGTTAGGGAGAGCGGACTACAATGAGCAGTTCTTC; CDR3aa: CSARVLGRADYNEQFF; d_gene: -; len: 16; abundance: few; v_gene: TRBV20-1; j_gene: TRBJ2-1
CDR3nt: TGTGCCAGCACCCCAGGACTAGCGGGAACCACCGGGGAGCTGTTTTTT; CDR3aa: CASTPGLAGTTGELFF; d_gene: TRBD2; len: 16; abundance: many; v_gene: TRBV12-3/TRBV12-4; j_gene: TRBJ2-2
CDR3nt: TGTGCCAGCAGCCAAGATTCAGCTAGCGGATCCACAGATACGCAGTATTTT; CDR3aa: CASSQDSASGSTDTQYF; d_gene: -; len: 17; abundance: many; v_gene: TRBV3-2; j_gene: TRBJ2-3
CDR3nt: TGTGCCACCAGAGGGATAGGGCGGGAGGGTCGCTCCTACAATGAGCAGTTCTTC; CDR3aa: CATRGIGREGRSYNEQFF; d_gene: TRBD2; len: 18; abundance: few; v_gene: TRBV15; j_gene: TRBJ2-1
CDR3nt: TGTGCCAGCAGGCAAGCGGTGAACACCGGGGAGCTGTTTTTT; CDR3aa: CASRQAVNTGELFF; d_gene: -; len: 14; abundance: -; v_gene: TRBV11-1; j_gene: TRBJ2-2
CDR3nt: TGCGCCAGCAGCCAGCCAGCGGGAGGGCAGGATGAGCAGTTCTTC; CDR3aa: CASSQPAGGQDEQFF; d_gene: TRBD2; len: 15; abundance: few; v_gene: TRBV4-1; j_gene: TRBJ2-1
CDR3nt: TGTGCCAGCAGTGCCACCCAAGAACCGGGGACCCAAAACTTC; CDR3aa: CASSATQEPGTQNF; d_gene: -; len: 14; abundance: few; v_gene: TRBV28; j_gene: TRBJ2-4
CDR3nt: TGTGCCAGCAGGCCAACAGGGGGCAGTGGGGCCAACGTCCTGACTTTC; CDR3aa: CASRPTGGSGANVLTF; d_gene: TRBD1; len: 16; abundance: -; v_gene: TRBV28; j_gene: TRBJ2-6
CDR3nt: TGTGCCAGCAGTTTGGCCGGGACTAGCGGGATCTCTGGGGCCAACGTCCTGACTTTC; CDR3aa: CASSLAGTSGISGANVLTF; d_gene: TRBD2; len: 19; abundance: many; v_gene: TRBV28; j_gene: TRBJ2-6
CDR3nt: TGCAGCGTACAAACCGGACAGGGGAAGAATGAGCAGTTCTTC; CDR3aa: CSVQTGQGKNEQFF; d_gene: TRBD1; len: 14; abundance: many; v_gene: TRBV29-1; j_gene: TRBJ2-1
CDR3nt: TGTGCCAGCAGCCTCTACTACGAGCAGTACTTC; CDR3aa: CASSLYYEQYF; d_gene: -; len: 11; abundance: few; v_gene: TRBV3-1; j_gene: TRBJ2-7
CDR3nt: TGTGCCAGCTCAGCCGCCGGGACAGCACACTACGAGCAGTACTTC; CDR3aa: CASSAAGTAHYEQYF; d_gene: TRBD1; len: 15; abundance: -; v_gene: TRBV25-1; j_gene: TRBJ2-7